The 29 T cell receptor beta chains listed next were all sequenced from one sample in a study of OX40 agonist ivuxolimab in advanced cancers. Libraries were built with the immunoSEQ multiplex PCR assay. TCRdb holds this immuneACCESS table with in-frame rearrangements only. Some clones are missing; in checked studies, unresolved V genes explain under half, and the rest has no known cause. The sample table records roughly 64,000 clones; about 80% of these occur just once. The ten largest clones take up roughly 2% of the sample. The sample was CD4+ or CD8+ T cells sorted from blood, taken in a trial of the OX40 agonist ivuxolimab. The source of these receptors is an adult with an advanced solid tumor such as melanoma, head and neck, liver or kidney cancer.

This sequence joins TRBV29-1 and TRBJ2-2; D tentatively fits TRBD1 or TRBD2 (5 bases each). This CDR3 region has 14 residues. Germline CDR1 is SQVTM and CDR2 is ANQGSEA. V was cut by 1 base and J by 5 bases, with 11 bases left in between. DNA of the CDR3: TGCAGCGTTGAAGGAGGGGCAGGGACCGGGGAGCTGTTTTTT. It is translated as CSVEGGAGTGELFF.

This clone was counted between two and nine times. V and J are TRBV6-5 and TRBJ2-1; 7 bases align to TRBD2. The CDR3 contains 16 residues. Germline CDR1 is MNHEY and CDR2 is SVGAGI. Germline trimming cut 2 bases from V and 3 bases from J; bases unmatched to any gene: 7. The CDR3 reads CASSYLAGDLYNEQFF. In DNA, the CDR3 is TGTGCCAGCAGTTACCTGGCGGGAGACCTCTACAATGAGCAGTTCTTC.

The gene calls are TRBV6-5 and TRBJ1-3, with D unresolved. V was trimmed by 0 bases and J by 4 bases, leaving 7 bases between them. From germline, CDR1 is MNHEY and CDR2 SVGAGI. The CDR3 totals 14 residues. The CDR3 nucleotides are TGTGCCAGCAGTTACTCCGCTGCCGGAAACACCATATATTTT. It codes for CASSYSAAGNTIYF.

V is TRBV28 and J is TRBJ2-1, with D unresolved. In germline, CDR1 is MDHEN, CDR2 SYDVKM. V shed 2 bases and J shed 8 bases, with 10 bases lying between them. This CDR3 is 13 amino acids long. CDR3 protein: CASSLSAIHEQFF. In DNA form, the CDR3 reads TGTGCCAGCAGTTTAAGCGCTATCCATGAGCAGTTCTTC.

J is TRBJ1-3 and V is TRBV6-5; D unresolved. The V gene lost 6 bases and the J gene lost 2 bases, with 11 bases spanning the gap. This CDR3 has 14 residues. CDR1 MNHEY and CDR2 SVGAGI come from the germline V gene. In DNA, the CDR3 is TGTGCCAGCAGCCCCGATCATACTGGAAACACCATATATTTT. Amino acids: CASSPDHTGNTIYF.

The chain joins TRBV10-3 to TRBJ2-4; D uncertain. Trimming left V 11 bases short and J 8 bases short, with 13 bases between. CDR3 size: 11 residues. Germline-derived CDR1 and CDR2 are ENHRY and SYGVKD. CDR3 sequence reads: CAVQVEDIQYF. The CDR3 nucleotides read TGTGCCGTCCAAGTAGAGGACATTCAGTACTTC.

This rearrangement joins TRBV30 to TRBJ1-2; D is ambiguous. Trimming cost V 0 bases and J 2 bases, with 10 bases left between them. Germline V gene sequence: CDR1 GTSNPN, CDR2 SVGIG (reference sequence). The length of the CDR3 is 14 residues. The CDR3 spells CAWSVGGENYGYTF. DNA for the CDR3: TGTGCCTGGAGTGTAGGTGGTGAGAACTATGGCTACACCTTC.

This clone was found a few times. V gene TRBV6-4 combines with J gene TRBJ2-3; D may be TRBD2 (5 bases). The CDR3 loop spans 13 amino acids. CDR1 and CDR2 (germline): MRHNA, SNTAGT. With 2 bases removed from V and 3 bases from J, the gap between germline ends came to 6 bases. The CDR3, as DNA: TGTGCCAGCAGTGACGAGGGTACAGATACGCAGTATTTT. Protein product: CASSDEGTDTQYF.

The CDR3 spells CASKELAGGVGELFF. The CDR3 DNA sequence: TGTGCCAGTAAAGAACTAGCGGGAGGGGTCGGGGAGCTGTTTTTT. The rearrangement joins TRBV19 to TRBJ2-2, with 13 bases that match TRBD2. The CDR3 is 15 amino acids. With V trimmed by 7 bases and J by 7 bases, 6 bases remained unmatched. The germline CDR1 and CDR2 sequences are LNHDA and SQIVND (reference sequence).

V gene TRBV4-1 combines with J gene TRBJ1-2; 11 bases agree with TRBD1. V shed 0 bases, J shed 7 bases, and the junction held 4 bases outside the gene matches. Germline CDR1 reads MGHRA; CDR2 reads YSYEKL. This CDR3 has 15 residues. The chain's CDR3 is CASSQDHGTGGGYTF. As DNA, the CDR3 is TGCGCCAGCAGCCAAGATCATGGGACAGGGGGTGGCTACACCTTC.

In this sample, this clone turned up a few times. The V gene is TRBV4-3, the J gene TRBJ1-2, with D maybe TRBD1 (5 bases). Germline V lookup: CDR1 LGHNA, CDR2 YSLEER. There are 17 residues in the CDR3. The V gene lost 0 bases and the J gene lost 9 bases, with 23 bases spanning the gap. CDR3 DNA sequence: TGCGCCAGCAGCCAAGATAATGGGGCCAGGCTAACTATGAGCTACACCTTC. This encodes CASSQDNGARLTMSYTF.

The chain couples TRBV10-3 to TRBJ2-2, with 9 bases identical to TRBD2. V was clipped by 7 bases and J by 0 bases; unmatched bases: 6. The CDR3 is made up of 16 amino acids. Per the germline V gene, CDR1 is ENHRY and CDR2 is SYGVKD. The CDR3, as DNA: TGTGCCATCAAGAGAGCGGGGGGCCCGAACACCGGGGAGCTGTTTTTT. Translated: CAIKRAGGPNTGELFF.

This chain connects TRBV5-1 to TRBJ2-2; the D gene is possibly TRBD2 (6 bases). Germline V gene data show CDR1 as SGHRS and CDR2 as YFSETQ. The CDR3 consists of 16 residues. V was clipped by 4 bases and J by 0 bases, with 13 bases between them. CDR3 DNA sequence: TGCGCCAGCAGCGGCGGGACTGGGACGAACACCGGGGAGCTGTTTTTT. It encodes CASSGGTGTNTGELFF.

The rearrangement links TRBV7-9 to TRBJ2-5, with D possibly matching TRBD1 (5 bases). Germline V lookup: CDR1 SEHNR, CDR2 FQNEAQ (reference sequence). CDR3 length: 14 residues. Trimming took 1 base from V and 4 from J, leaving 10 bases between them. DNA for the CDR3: TGTGCCAGCAGCTTAGATGGGGCGTTAGAGACCCAGTACTTC. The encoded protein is CASSLDGALETQYF.

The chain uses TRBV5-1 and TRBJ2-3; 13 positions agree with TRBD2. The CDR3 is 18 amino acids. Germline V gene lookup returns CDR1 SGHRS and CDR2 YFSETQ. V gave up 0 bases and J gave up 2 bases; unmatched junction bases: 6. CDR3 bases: TGCGCCAGCAGCTTGGGACTAGCGGGAGGAGGGGTCACAGATACGCAGTATTTT. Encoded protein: CASSLGLAGGGVTDTQYF.

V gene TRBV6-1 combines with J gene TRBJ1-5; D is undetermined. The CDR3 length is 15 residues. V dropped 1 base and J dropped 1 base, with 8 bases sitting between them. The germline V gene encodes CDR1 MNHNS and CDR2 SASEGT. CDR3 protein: CASSEDPGSNQPQHF. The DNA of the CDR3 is TGTGCCAGCAGTGAAGATCCAGGAAGCAATCAGCCCCAGCATTTT.

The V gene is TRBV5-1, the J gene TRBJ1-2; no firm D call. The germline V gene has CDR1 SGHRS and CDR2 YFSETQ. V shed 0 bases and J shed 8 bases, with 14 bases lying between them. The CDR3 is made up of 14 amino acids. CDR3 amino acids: CASSLDSPNWGYTF. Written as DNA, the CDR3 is TGCGCCAGCAGCTTGGACAGCCCGAATTGGGGCTACACCTTC. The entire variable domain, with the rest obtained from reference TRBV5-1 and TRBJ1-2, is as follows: KAGVTQTPRYLIKTRGQQVTLSCSPISGHRSVSWYQQTPGQGLQFLFEYFSETQRNKGNFPGRFSGRQFSNSRSEMNVSTLELGDSALYLCASSLDSPNWGYTFGSGTRLTVV.

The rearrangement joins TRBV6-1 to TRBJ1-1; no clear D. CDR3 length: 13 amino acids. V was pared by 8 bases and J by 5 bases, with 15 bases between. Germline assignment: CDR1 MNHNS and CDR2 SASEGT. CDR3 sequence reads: CASGIGRETEAFF. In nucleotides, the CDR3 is TGTGCCAGCGGTATAGGGAGGGAGACTGAAGCTTTCTTT.

CDR3 amino acids: CASSEPDRPNTGELFF. CDR3 bases: TGTGCCAGCAGTGAACCGGACAGGCCGAACACCGGGGAGCTGTTTTTT. The gene calls are TRBV6-1 and TRBJ2-2, with 7 bases identical to TRBD1. After removal of 2 bases from V and 0 bases from J, the junction contained 3 bases not matched to a gene. The CDR3 extends over 16 amino acids. Germline CDR1 MNHNS, CDR2 SASEGT.

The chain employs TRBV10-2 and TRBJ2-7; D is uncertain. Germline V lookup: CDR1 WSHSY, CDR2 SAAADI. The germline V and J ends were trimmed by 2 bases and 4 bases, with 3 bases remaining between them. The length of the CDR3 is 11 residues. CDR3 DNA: TGCGCCAGCAGTGAGCATTACGAGCAGTACTTC. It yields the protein CASSEHYEQYF.

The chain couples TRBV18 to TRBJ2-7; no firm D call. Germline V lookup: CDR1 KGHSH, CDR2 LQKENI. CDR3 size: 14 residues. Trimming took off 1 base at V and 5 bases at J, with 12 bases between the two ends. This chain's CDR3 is CASSPRGNHHEQYF. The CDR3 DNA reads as TGTGCCAGCTCACCACGCGGAAATCACCACGAGCAGTACTTC. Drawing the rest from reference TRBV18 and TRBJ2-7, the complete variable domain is NAGVMQNPRHLVRRRGQEARLRCSPMKGHSHVYWYRQLPEEGLKFMVYLQKENIIDESGMPKERFSAEFPKEGPSILRIQQVVRGDSAAYFCASSPRGNHHEQYFGPGTRLTVT.

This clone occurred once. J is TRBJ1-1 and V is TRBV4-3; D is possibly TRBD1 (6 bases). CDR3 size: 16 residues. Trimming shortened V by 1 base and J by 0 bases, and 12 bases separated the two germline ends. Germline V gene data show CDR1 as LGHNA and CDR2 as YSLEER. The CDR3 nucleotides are TGCGCCAGCAGCCAAGGGAGAAACAGGGTGAACACTGAAGCTTTCTTT. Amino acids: CASSQGRNRVNTEAFF.

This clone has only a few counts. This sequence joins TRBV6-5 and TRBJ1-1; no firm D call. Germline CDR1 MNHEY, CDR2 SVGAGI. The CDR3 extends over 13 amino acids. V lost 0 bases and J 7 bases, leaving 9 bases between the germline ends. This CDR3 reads CASSYSVGSEAFF. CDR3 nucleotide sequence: TGTGCCAGCAGTTACTCGGTCGGGAGTGAAGCTTTCTTT.

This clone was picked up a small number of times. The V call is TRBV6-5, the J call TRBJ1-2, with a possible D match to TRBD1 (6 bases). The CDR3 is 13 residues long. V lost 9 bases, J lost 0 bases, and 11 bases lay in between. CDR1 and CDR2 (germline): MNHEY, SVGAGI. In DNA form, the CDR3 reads TGTGCCAGACAGGGCGTAGCTAACTATGGCTACACCTTC. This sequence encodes CARQGVANYGYTF.

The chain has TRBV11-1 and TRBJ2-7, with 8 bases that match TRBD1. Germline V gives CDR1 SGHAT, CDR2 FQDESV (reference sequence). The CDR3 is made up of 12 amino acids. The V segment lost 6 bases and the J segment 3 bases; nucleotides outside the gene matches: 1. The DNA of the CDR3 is TGTGCCAGCAGTACAGGGGGCTACGAGCAGTACTTC. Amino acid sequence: CASSTGGYEQYF. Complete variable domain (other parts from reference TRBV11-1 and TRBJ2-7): EAEVAQSPRYKITEKSQAVAFWCDPISGHATLYWYRQILGQGPELLVQFQDESVVDDSQLPKDRFSAERLKGVDSTLKIQPAELGDSAMYLCASSTGGYEQYFGPGTRLTVT.

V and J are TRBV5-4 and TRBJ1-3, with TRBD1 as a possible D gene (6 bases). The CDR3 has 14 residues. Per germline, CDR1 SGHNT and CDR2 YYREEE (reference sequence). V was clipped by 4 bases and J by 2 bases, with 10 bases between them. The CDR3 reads CASSIQGAGNTIYF. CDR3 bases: TGTGCCAGCAGCATACAGGGTGCTGGAAACACCATATATTTT.

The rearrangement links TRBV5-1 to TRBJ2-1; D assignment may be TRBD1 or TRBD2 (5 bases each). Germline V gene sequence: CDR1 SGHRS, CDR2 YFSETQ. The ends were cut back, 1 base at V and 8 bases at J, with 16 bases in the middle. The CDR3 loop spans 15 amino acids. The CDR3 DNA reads TGCGCCAGCAGCTTGCCCACGTGGGGGTTCGATGAGCAGTTCTTC. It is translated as CASSLPTWGFDEQFF.

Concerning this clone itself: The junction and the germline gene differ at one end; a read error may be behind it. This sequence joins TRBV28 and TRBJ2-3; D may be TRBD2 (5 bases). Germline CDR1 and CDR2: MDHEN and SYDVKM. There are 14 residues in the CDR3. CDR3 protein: CASSLTARADMQYF. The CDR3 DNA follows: TGTGCCAGCAGTTTAACTGCTAGAGCGGATATGCAGTATTTT.

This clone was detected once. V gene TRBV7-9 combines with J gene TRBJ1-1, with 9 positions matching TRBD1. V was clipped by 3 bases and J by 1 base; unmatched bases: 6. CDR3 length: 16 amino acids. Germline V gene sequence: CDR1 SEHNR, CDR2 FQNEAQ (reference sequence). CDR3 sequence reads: CASSLGTGLGNTEAFF. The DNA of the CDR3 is TGTGCCAGCAGCTTGGGGACAGGGCTGGGGAACACTGAAGCTTTCTTT.